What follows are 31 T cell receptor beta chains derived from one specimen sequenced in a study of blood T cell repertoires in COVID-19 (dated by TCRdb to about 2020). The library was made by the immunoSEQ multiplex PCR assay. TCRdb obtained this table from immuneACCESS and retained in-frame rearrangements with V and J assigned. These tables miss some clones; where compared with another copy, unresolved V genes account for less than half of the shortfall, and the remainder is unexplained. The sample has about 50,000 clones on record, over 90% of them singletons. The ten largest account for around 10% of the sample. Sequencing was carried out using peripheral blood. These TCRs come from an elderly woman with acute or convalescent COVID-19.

CDR3 nucleotides: TGCGCCAGCAGCGCCGGACAGGGGGGAGCTGGCTACACCTTC. Translating gives CASSAGQGGAGYTF. The rearrangement links TRBV5-1 to TRBJ1-2; 10 nucleotides match TRBD1. This CDR3 comprises 14 residues. The J segment lost 7 bases and the V segment lost 4 bases, leaving 7 bases of the junction unmatched. CDR1 is SGHRS, CDR2 YFSETQ, per germline.

The CDR3 nucleotides read TGTGCCAGCAGCTCCTATGACTATGGCTACACCTTC. Protein: CASSSYDYGYTF. The gene calls are TRBV11-2 and TRBJ1-2; D not resolved. CDR1 and CDR2 (germline): SGHAT, FQNNGV. The CDR3 has 12 residues. V was trimmed by 4 bases and J by 3 bases, leaving 6 bases between them.

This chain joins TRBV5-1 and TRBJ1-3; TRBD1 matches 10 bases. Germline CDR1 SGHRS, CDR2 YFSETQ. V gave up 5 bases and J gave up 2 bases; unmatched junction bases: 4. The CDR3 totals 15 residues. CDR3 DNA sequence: TGCGCCAGCAGAAGGGACAGGGGTCCTGGAAACACCATATATTTT. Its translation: CASRRDRGPGNTIYF.

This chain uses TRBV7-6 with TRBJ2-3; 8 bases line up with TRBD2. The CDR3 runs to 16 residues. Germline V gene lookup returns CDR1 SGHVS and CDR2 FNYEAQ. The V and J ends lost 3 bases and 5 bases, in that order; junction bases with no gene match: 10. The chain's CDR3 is CASSLVLAEGRDTQYF. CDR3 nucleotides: TGTGCCAGCAGCTTGGTACTAGCGGAGGGGAGAGATACGCAGTATTTT.

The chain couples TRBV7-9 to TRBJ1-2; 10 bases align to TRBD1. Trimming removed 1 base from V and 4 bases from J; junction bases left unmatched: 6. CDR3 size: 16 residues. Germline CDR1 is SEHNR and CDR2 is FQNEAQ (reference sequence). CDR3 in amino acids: CASSLGGTGDPYGYTF. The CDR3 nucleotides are TGTGCCAGCAGCTTAGGCGGGACAGGGGATCCCTATGGCTACACCTTC.

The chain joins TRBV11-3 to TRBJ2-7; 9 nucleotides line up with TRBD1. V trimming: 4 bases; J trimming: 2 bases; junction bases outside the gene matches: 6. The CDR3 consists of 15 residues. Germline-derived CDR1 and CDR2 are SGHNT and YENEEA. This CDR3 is CASSSPRTGAYEQYF. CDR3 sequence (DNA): TGTGCCAGCAGCTCCCCTCGGACAGGGGCCTACGAGCAGTACTTC.

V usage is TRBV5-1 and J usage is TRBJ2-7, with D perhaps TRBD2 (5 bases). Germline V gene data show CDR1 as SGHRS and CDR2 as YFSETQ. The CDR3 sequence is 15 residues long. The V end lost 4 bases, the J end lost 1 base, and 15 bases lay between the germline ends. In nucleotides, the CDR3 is TGCGCCAGCAGCCTGCTGAGCCTAGCTTCCTACGAGCAGTACTTC. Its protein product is CASSLLSLASYEQYF.

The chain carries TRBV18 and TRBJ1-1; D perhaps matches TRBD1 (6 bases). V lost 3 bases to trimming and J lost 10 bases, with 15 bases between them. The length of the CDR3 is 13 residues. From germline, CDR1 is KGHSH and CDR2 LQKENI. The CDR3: CASSPRDIEGAFF. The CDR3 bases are TGTGCCAGCTCACCCCGGGACATTGAAGGAGCTTTCTTT.

CDR3 sequence reads: CASSYSGGTGELFF. Here the CDR3 DNA reads TGTGCCAGCAGTTACTCAGGCGGCACCGGGGAGCTGTTTTTT. The rearrangement links TRBV6-5 to TRBJ2-2; D call uncertain. With 0 bases removed from V and 4 bases from J, the gap between germline ends came to 6 bases. There are 14 residues in the CDR3. Per germline, CDR1 MNHEY and CDR2 SVGAGI.

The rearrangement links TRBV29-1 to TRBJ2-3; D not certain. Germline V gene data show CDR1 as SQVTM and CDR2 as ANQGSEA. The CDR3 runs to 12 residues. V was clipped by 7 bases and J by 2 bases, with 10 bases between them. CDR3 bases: TGCAGCGCGCTTCCTTACACAGATACGCAGTATTTT. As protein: CSALPYTDTQYF.

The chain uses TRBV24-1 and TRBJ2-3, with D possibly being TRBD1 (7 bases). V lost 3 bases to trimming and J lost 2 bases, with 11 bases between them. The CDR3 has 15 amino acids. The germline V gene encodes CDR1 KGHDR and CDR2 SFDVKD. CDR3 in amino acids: CATSDAGQFTDTQYF. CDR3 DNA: TGTGCCACCAGTGATGCGGGACAGTTCACAGATACGCAGTATTTT.

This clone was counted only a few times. CDR3 residues: CASSVAGGDMHGYTF. Written as DNA, the CDR3 is TGTGCCAGCAGCGTAGCAGGGGGAGATATGCATGGCTACACCTTC. The V gene is TRBV9, the J gene TRBJ1-2, with 7 bases aligning to TRBD1. V lost 0 bases, J lost 6 bases, and 8 bases stayed unmatched. CDR3 length: 15 residues. Germline assignment: CDR1 SGDLS and CDR2 YYNGEE.

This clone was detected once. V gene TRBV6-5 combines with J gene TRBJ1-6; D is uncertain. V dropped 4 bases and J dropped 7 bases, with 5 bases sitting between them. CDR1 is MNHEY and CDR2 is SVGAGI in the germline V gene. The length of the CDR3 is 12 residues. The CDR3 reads CASSFFNSPLHF. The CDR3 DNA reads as TGTGCCAGCAGTTTCTTCAATTCACCCCTCCACTTT.

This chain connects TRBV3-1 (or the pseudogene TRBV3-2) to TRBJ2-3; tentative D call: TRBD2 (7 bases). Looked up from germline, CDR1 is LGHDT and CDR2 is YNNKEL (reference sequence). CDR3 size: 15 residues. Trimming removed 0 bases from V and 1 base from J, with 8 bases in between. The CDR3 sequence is CASSQEGGGTDTQYF. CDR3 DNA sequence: TGTGCCAGCAGCCAAGAAGGGGGGGGCACAGATACGCAGTATTTT.

In nucleotides, the CDR3 is TGTGCCAGCAGCCTGCAGGGGAACCCGGCTTCGGCTGAAGCTTTCTTT. It specifies CASSLQGNPASAEAFF. The chain combines TRBV5-6 with TRBJ1-1, with TRBD1 as a possible D gene (6 bases). Trimming cost V 4 bases and J 6 bases, with 22 bases left between them. Germline CDR1 reads SGHDT; CDR2 reads YYEEEE. The CDR3 runs to 16 residues. Looking up the rest from reference TRBV5-6 and TRBJ1-1 gives the full variable domain: DAGVTQSPTHLIKTRGQQVTLRCSPKSGHDTVSWYQQALGQGPQFIFQYYEEEERQRGNFPDRFSGHQFPNYSSELNVNALLLGDSALYLCASSLQGNPASAEAFFGQGTRLTVV.

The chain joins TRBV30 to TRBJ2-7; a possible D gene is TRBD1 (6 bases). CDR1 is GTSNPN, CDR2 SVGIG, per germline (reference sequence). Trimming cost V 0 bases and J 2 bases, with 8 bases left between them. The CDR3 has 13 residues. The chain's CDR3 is CAWSVGGPYEQYF. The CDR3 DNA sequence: TGTGCCTGGAGTGTTGGGGGCCCCTACGAGCAGTACTTC.

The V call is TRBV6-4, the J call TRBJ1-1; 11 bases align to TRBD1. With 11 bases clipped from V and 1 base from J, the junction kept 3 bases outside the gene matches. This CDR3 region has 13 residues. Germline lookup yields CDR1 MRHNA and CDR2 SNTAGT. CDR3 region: CAGTGGSNTEAFF. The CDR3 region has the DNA TGTGCCGGGACAGGGGGTTCGAACACTGAAGCTTTCTTT.

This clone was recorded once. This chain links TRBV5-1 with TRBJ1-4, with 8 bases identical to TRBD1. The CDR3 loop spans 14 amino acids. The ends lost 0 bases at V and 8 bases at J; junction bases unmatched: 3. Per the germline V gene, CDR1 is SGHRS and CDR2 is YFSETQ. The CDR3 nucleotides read TGCGCCAGCAGCTTGGGGACAGGGCTGGAAAAACTGTTTTTT. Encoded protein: CASSLGTGLEKLFF.

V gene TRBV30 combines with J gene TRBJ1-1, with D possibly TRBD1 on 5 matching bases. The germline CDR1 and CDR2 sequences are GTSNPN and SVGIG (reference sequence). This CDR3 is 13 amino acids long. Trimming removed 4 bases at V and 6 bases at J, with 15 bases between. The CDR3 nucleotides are TGTGCCTGGAACCTCAGGGTTAATTCTGAAGCTTTCTTT. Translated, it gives CAWNLRVNSEAFF.

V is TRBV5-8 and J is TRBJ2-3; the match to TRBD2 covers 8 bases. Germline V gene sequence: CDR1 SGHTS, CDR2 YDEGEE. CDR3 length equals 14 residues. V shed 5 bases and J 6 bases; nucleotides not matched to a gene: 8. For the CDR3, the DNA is TGTGCCAGCAGGGCCGGGACTAGTGGGGATACGCAGTATTTT. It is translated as CASRAGTSGDTQYF.

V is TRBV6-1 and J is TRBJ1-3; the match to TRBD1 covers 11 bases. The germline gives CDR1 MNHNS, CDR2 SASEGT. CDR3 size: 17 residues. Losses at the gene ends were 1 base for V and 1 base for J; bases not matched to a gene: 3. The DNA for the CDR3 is TGTGCCAGCAGTGAAGGGACAGGGGGCGCATCTGGAAACACCATATATTTT. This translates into CASSEGTGGASGNTIYF.

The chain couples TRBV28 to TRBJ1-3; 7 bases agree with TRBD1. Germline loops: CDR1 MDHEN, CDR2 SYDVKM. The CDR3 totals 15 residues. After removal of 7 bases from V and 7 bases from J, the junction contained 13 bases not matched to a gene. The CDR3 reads CASIDGGGVGNTIYF. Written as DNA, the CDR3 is TGTGCCAGCATCGACGGAGGGGGCGTAGGCAACACCATATATTTT. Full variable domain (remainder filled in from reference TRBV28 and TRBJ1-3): DVKVTQSSRYLVKRTGEKVFLECVQDMDHENMFWYRQDPGLGLRLIYFSYDVKMKEKGDIPEGYSVSREKKERFSLILESASTNQTSMYLCASIDGGGVGNTIYFGEGSWLTVV.

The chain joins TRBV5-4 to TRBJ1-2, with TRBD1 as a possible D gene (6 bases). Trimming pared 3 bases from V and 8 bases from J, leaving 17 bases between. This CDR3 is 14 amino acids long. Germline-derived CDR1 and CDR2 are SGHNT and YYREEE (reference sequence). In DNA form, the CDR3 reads TGTGCCAGCAGCTCGATAGGTGGTGGGGGCGGCTACACCTTC. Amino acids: CASSSIGGGGGYTF.

DNA for the CDR3: TGTGCCAGCAGCTTAGAGGCGGGAGGACTTTTTAGCTCCTACAATGAGCAGTTCTTC. It yields the protein CASSLEAGGLFSSYNEQFF. V is TRBV7-2 and J is TRBJ2-1; 8 positions agree with TRBD2. Germline values: CDR1 SGHTA, CDR2 FQGNSA. V dropped 1 base and J dropped 0; count of bases not matched to a gene: 11. This CDR3 comprises 19 residues. The entire variable domain, with the rest obtained from reference TRBV7-2 and TRBJ2-1, is as follows: GAGVSQSPSNKVTEKGKDVELRCDPISGHTALYWYRQSLGQGLEFLIYFQGNSAPDKSGLPSDRFSAERTGGSVSTLTIQRTQQEDSAVYLCASSLEAGGLFSSYNEQFFGPGTRLTVL.

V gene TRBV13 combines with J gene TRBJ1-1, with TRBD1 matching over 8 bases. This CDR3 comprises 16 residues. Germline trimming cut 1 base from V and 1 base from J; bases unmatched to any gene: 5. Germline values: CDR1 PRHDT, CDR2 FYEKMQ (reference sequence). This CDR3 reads CASSLERTGSNTEAFF. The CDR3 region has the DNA TGTGCCAGCAGCTTAGAACGGACAGGGTCGAACACTGAAGCTTTCTTT.

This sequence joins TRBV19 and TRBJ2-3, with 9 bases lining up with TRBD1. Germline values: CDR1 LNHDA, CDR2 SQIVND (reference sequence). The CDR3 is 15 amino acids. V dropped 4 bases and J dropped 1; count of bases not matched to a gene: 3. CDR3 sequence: CASSKQGAGTDTQYF. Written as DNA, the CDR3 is TGTGCCAGTAGTAAACAGGGGGCCGGCACAGATACGCAGTATTTT.

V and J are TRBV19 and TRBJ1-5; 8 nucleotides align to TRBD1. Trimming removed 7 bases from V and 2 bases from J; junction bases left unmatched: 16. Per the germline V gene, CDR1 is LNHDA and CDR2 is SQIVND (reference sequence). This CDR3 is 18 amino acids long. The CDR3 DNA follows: TGTGCCAGTAATTCGATCGGACAGGGAACTTGGGGCAATCAGCCCCAGCATTTT. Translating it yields CASNSIGQGTWGNQPQHF. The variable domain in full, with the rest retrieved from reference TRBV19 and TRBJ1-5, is DGGITQSPKYLFRKEGQNVTLSCEQNLNHDAMYWYRQDPGQGLRLIYYSQIVNDFQKGDIAEGYSVSREKKESFPLTVTSAQKNPTAFYLCASNSIGQGTWGNQPQHFGDGTRLSIL.

CDR3 residues: CASSPLSFGQGLVEQFF. Written as DNA, the CDR3 is TGTGCCAGCTCACCACTGTCGTTCGGACAGGGATTAGTTGAGCAGTTCTTC. The genes are TRBV18 and TRBJ2-1, with 8 positions matching TRBD1. The CDR3 extends over 17 amino acids. V was pared by 1 base and J by 9 bases, with 14 bases of the junction left unmatched. Germline assignment: CDR1 KGHSH and CDR2 LQKENI.

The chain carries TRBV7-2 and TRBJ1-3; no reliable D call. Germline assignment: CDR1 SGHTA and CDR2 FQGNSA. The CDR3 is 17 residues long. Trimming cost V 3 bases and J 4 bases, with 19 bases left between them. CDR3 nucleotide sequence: TGTGCCAGCAGCTTCGACCCGGGAGGAGTTTCGGGAAACACCATATATTTT. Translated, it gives CASSFDPGGVSGNTIYF.

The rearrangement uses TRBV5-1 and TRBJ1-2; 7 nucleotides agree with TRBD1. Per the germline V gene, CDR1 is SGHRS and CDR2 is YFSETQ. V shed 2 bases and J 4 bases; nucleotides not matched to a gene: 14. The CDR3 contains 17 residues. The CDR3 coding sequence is TGCGCCAGCAGCTTTGGGGTCGCGGGACAGAGTTTCTATGGCTACACCTTC. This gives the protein CASSFGVAGQSFYGYTF.

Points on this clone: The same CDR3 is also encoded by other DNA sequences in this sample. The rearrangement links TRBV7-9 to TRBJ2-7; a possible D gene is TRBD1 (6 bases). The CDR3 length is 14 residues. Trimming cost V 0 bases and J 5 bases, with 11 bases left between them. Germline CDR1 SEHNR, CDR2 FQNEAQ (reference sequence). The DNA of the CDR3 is TGTGCCAGCAGCTTAGCTAACAGGGTCCACGAGCAGTACTTC. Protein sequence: CASSLANRVHEQYF.